This entry is about one TCR beta chain. Antigen: not known. CDR1 is SGHTA and CDR2 is FQGNSA in the germline V gene. The CDR3 is made up of 16 amino acids. This specimen belongs to a study of blood T cells in healthy people across ages. Study-level findings and limits: Unsorted PBMCs blocked a conclusive comparison of naive and antigen-experienced cells.

A sample-barcoded 5' primer and a J-beta primer mix were used in a second PCR of roughly 6 to 12 cycles. TCRdb re-called the 5' RACE reads through MiXCR, storing one row per CDR3 protein. The table records about 1.8 million distinct CDR3 sequences, around half of them present only once. Source material: blood. This TCR was recovered from a woman aged 40 to 50 in good health. V usage is TRBV7-2 and J usage is TRBJ2-4; 9 nucleotides align to TRBD1. The assigned J gene may be wrong: the sequence end matches TRBJ2-7 better. The CDR3 protein is CASSRQALQGAGEQYF. Written as DNA, the CDR3 is TGTGCCAGCAGCCGTCAGGCCTTACAGGGGGCTGGCGAGCAGTACTTC.